These 30 T cell receptor beta chains originate from one sample sequenced in a study of T-cell memory formation after mild COVID-19. TCRdb reanalysed the 5' RACE reads using MiXCR and keeps one entry per CDR3 protein. The sample comprises roughly 450,000 distinct CDR3 sequences, under 20% of which are singletons, and about 22% rests with the top ten. Source material: PBMCs or a T cell subset sorted from them (not recorded which). The receptors were gathered from a man in his late teens or twenties who had mild COVID-19 (a few samples of this study predate the infection). Cell type and time point are not known.

This clonotype was counted only a few times. The rearrangement links TRBV12-3 or TRBV12-4 to TRBJ1-1; D is undetermined. The V end was cut by 5 bases, the J end by 11 bases, with 18 bases between. The CDR3 is 13 residues long. The CDR3 loop is CASSPDLGAAAFF. DNA of the CDR3: TGTGCCAGCAGTCCCGACCTGGGCGCTGCTGCTTTCTTT.

This clonotype was detected ten times or more. In DNA form, the CDR3 reads TGCGCCAGCAGGTCAGGGGAAGAGACCCAGTACTTC. Its protein product is CASRSGEETQYF. The V and J genes are TRBV5-1 and TRBJ2-5; D may be TRBD1 (6 bases). Trimming took off 5 bases at V and 3 bases at J, with 8 bases between the two ends. This CDR3 has 12 residues. Germline assignment: CDR1 SGHRS and CDR2 YFSETQ. Drawing the rest from reference TRBV5-1 and TRBJ2-5, the complete variable domain is KAGVTQTPRYLIKTRGQQVTLSCSPISGHRSVSWYQQTPGQGLQFLFEYFSETQRNKGNFPGRFSGRQFSNSRSEMNVSTLELGDSALYLCASRSGEETQYFGPGTRLLVL.

This clonotype was detected only a few times. This chain links TRBV7-2 with TRBJ1-2, with D perhaps TRBD1 (5 bases). The germline V gene encodes CDR1 SGHTA and CDR2 FQGNSA. V gave up 1 base and J gave up 8 bases, with 14 bases separating them. This CDR3 spans 14 amino acids. CDR3 nucleotides: TGTGCCAGCAGCTTAGTTCAGGGATCGGGGGGCTACACCTTC. The encoded protein is CASSLVQGSGGYTF.

In its sample, this clonotype was seen a few times. The rearrangement uses TRBV7-8 and TRBJ1-6, with 9 nucleotides matching TRBD1. The germline V gene encodes CDR1 SGHVS and CDR2 FQNEAQ. V was clipped by 5 bases and J by 7 bases; unmatched bases: 9. This CDR3 is 16 amino acids long. The CDR3: CASSPWDRVYNSPLHF. For the CDR3, the DNA is TGTGCCAGCAGCCCCTGGGACAGGGTATACAATTCACCCCTCCACTTT.

The chain links TRBV7-8 to TRBJ2-2; TRBD1 is a possible D gene (6 bases). From germline, CDR1 is SGHVS and CDR2 FQNEAQ. Trimming shortened V by 7 bases and J by 3 bases, and 12 bases separated the two germline ends. This CDR3 has 14 residues. The CDR3 loop is CASKQGKYTGELFF. The CDR3 region has the DNA TGTGCCAGCAAGCAGGGGAAATACACCGGGGAGCTGTTTTTT.

This clonotype was detected a few times. The chain couples TRBV5-5 to TRBJ2-3; TRBD2 is a possible D gene (6 bases). The length of the CDR3 is 13 residues. Deletions cut 3 bases from V and 5 bases from J, with 10 bases between. The germline CDR1 and CDR2 sequences are SGHKS and YYEKEE (reference sequence). The CDR3 reads CASSSSSEDTQYF. DNA for the CDR3: TGTGCCAGCAGCTCTTCTAGCGAAGATACGCAGTATTTT.

This clonotype has more than one count but fewer than ten. The V gene is TRBV25-1, the J gene TRBJ1-1, with 8 bases fitting TRBD1. Germline V gene lookup returns CDR1 MGHDK and CDR2 SYGVNS. This CDR3 has 13 residues. V trimming: 6 bases; J trimming: 5 bases; junction bases outside the gene matches: 5. Here the CDR3 reads CASSRQGWTEAFF. CDR3 sequence (DNA): TGTGCCAGCAGCCGACAGGGGTGGACTGAAGCTTTCTTT.

The chain combines TRBV27 with TRBJ2-1, with 12 bases aligning to TRBD2. The CDR3 totals 13 residues. V lost 4 bases to trimming and J lost 16 bases; unmatched junction nucleotides: 8. Germline V lookup: CDR1 MNHEY, CDR2 SMNVEV (reference sequence). The CDR3: CASSSSGGAFRFF. The CDR3 DNA reads as TGTGCCAGCAGTTCTAGCGGGGGGGCCTTCAGATTCTTC.

The genes are TRBV5-4 and TRBJ2-3; D possibly corresponds to TRBD2 (7 bases). Germline CDR1 and CDR2: SGHNT and YYREEE (reference sequence). Trimming took off 0 bases at V and 4 bases at J, with 12 bases between the two ends. There are 15 residues in the CDR3. The CDR3 DNA sequence: TGTGCCAGCAGCTTGGCCGGGGGGCATGCAGATACGCAGTATTTT. Translated, it gives CASSLAGGHADTQYF. Supplemented by reference TRBV5-4 and TRBJ2-3, the full variable domain reads ETGVTQSPTHLIKTRGQQVTLRCSSQSGHNTVSWYQQALGQGPQFIFQYYREEENGRGNFPPRFSGLQFPNYSSELNVNALELDDSALYLCASSLAGGHADTQYFGPGTRLTVL.

The CDR3 DNA sequence: TGTGCCAGCAGTTTAAGGGTATCCAGTGGAAACACCATATATTTT. It yields the protein CASSLRVSSGNTIYF. The chain is built from TRBV12-3 or TRBV12-4 and TRBJ1-3; D remains ambiguous. The CDR3 spans 15 residues. Trimming cost V 2 bases and J 3 bases, with 11 bases left between them.

This clonotype was counted a few times. The rearrangement joins TRBV20-1 to TRBJ1-1; D uncertain. Germline V lookup: CDR1 DFQATT, CDR2 SNEGSKA (reference sequence). V lost 0 bases and J 7 bases, leaving 15 bases between the germline ends. This CDR3 has 14 residues. This chain's CDR3 is CSARDWVRAVEAFF. CDR3 DNA sequence: TGCAGTGCTAGAGATTGGGTTAGAGCGGTTGAAGCTTTCTTT.

This clonotype was detected only a few times. V is TRBV4-3 and J is TRBJ2-2; D is perhaps TRBD1 or TRBD2 (5 bases each). V was trimmed by 1 base and J by 6 bases, leaving 12 bases between them. The germline V gene encodes CDR1 LGHNA and CDR2 YSLEER. The CDR3 has 15 amino acids. For the CDR3, the DNA is TGCGCCAGCAGCCAAGTTGGGGGATCGGCCGGGGAGCTGTTTTTT. As protein: CASSQVGGSAGELFF.

The chain combines TRBV4-3 with TRBJ2-7, with 12 bases matching TRBD2. The CDR3 covers 16 residues. V lost 5 bases and J lost 12; bases outside the gene matches: 17. Germline lookup yields CDR1 LGHNA and CDR2 YSLEER. DNA of the CDR3: TGCGCCAGCAGCGCTCTAGCGGGGGGGCCCGGGGGAGGATTGTACTTC. It specifies CASSALAGGPGGGLYF.

J is TRBJ2-7 and V is TRBV28; D is unclear. The CDR3 sequence is 12 residues long. CDR1 and CDR2 from the germline V gene are MDHEN and SYDVKM. V was shortened by 5 bases and J by 3 bases, with 8 bases between the two germline ends. CDR3 sequence reads: CASSDQVYEQYV. The CDR3 DNA reads as TGTGCCAGCAGTGACCAGGTCTACGAGCAGTACGTC.

The table lists this clonotype with a few counts. The chain joins TRBV7-8 to TRBJ1-6; TRBD1 is a possible D gene (5 bases). Germline V gene lookup returns CDR1 SGHVS and CDR2 FQNEAQ. This CDR3 comprises 14 residues. V was pared by 6 bases and J by 4 bases, with 10 bases between. The CDR3 DNA is TGTGCCAGCAGTCCGGGGGTTTATAATTCACCCCTCCACTTT. Translating gives CASSPGVYNSPLHF. The full variable domain, with the rest looked up from reference TRBV7-8 and TRBJ1-6, is GAGVSQSPRYKVAKRGQDVALRCDPISGHVSLFWYQQALGQGPEFLTYFQNEAQLDKSGLPSDRFFAERPEGSVSTLKIQRTQQEDSAVYLCASSPGVYNSPLHFGNGTRLTVT.

The V and J genes are TRBV29-1 and TRBJ2-7; TRBD1 aligns across 9 bases. Germline V gene data show CDR1 as SQVTM and CDR2 as ANQGSEA. V was clipped by 4 bases and J by 5 bases; unmatched bases: 6. The CDR3 is 13 residues long. CDR3 in DNA: TGCAGCGTTGGGAAACAGGGGGCTAACGAGCAGTACTTC. It specifies CSVGKQGANEQYF.

This clonotype has only a few counts. J is TRBJ2-1 and V is TRBV6-1; D remains unclear. Germline loops: CDR1 MNHNS, CDR2 SASEGT. Trimming shortened V by 2 bases and J by 7 bases, and 9 bases separated the two germline ends. This CDR3 comprises 13 residues. The CDR3 sequence is CASSERDRNEQFF. The CDR3 region has the DNA TGTGCCAGCAGTGAAAGAGATAGAAATGAGCAGTTCTTC.

This clonotype was detected only a few times. The genes are TRBV15 and TRBJ2-2, with 8 bases lining up with TRBD1. CDR3 length: 14 amino acids. V shed 2 bases, J shed 6 bases, and the junction held 2 bases outside the gene matches. CDR1 and CDR2 (germline): LNHNV, YYDKDF (reference sequence). CDR3: CATSRNRGSGELFF. The CDR3 region has the DNA TGTGCCACCAGCAGAAACAGGGGGTCCGGGGAGCTGTTTTTT.

The chain carries TRBV28 and TRBJ2-3; 9 bases match TRBD2. Looked up from germline, CDR1 is MDHEN and CDR2 is SYDVKM. The CDR3 is 14 residues long. After removal of 7 bases from V and 4 bases from J, the junction contained 6 bases not matched to a gene. For the CDR3, the DNA is TGTGCCAGCATGGACGGCGGGGGGGCAGATACGCAGTATTTT. Translated, it gives CASMDGGGADTQYF.

The V call is TRBV28, the J call TRBJ1-6; maybe TRBD1 (6 bases). Germline CDR1 and CDR2: MDHEN and SYDVKM. V was clipped by 7 bases and J by 13 bases, with 20 bases between them. The CDR3 is 14 residues long. CDR3 in amino acids: CASNTYQGFGPLHF. CDR3 DNA: TGTGCCAGCAACACATACCAGGGGTTTGGGCCCCTCCACTTT. The full variable domain, completed using reference TRBV28 and TRBJ1-6, is DVKVTQSSRYLVKRTGEKVFLECVQDMDHENMFWYRQDPGLGLRLIYFSYDVKMKEKGDIPEGYSVSREKKERFSLILESASTNQTSMYLCASNTYQGFGPLHFGNGTRLTVT.

In this sample, this clonotype turned up many times. This chain joins TRBV20-1 and TRBJ2-3; tentatively, D is TRBD2 (7 bases). The germline gives CDR1 DFQATT, CDR2 SNEGSKA (reference sequence). Trimming removed 0 bases at V and 2 bases at J, with 12 bases between. The CDR3 covers 15 residues. This CDR3 reads CSARDRRGLTDTQYF. For the CDR3, the DNA is TGCAGTGCTAGAGATCGGCGGGGGCTCACAGATACGCAGTATTTT.

This clonotype was counted only a few times. This chain joins TRBV7-2 and TRBJ2-3; D is ambiguous. The CDR3 consists of 14 residues. V lost 1 base and J lost 3, with 8 bases in between. Germline V lookup: CDR1 SGHTA, CDR2 FQGNSA. The CDR3 loop reads CASSLGTVTDTQYF. As DNA, the CDR3 is TGTGCCAGCAGCTTAGGTACAGTAACAGATACGCAGTATTTT.

Many counts were recorded for this clonotype. The chain recombines TRBV12-3 or TRBV12-4 with TRBJ1-5; D gene unclear. This CDR3 contains 14 residues. V lost 6 bases, J lost 5 bases, and 14 bases lay in between. The CDR3 loop is CASSSGSLYQPQHF. The CDR3 DNA follows: TGTGCCAGCAGCTCGGGATCTCTTTATCAGCCCCAGCATTTT.

The chain carries TRBV11-2 and TRBJ1-5; TRBD1 might be the D (5 bases). Germline V CDR1 and CDR2: SGHAT, FQNNGV. V shed 1 base and J shed 5 bases, with 6 bases lying between them. This CDR3 comprises 13 residues. The CDR3 DNA reads TGTGCCAGCAGCTTAGTACAGGATCAGCCCCAGCATTTT. Its protein product is CASSLVQDQPQHF.

The gene calls are TRBV20-1 and TRBJ2-7; D could derive from TRBD1 or TRBD2 (5 bases each). Germline V gene data show CDR1 as DFQATT and CDR2 as SNEGSKA (reference sequence). This CDR3 spans 14 amino acids. The V gene lost 0 bases and the J gene lost 3 bases, with 12 bases spanning the gap. CDR3 protein: CSARDPGRNYEQYV. CDR3 nucleotides: TGCAGTGCTAGAGATCCGGGGCGGAACTACGAGCAGTACGTC.

This clonotype appeared a few times. The chain combines TRBV2 with TRBJ1-4, with unresolved D. The V and J ends lost 7 bases and 5 bases respectively, with 11 bases between them. The CDR3 contains 13 residues. Germline CDR1 SNHLY, CDR2 FYNNEI. The CDR3 DNA reads as TGTGCCAGCAACACGAGGCCCAATGAAAAACTGTTTTTT. It translates to CASNTRPNEKLFF.

The gene calls are TRBV4-2 and TRBJ1-1; D perhaps matches TRBD1 (6 bases). The CDR3 has 16 amino acids. Germline V gives CDR1 LGHNA, CDR2 YNFKEQ. V lost 0 bases to trimming and J lost 4 bases, with 15 bases between them. DNA for the CDR3: TGTGCCAGCAGCCAAGATCCAGGGGTTGGCGGCACTGAAGCTTTCTTT. This gives the protein CASSQDPGVGGTEAFF.

The table lists this clonotype with a few counts. This chain's CDR3 is CASSLVGPIRPEAFF. CDR3 bases: TGTGCCAGCAGCTTAGTAGGCCCTATCCGCCCTGAAGCTTTCTTT. V gene TRBV11-2 combines with J gene TRBJ1-1; D remains ambiguous. The CDR3 runs to 15 residues. The V gene lost 1 base and the J gene lost 6 bases, with 15 bases spanning the gap. Germline V gene sequence: CDR1 SGHAT, CDR2 FQNNGV.

The gene calls are TRBV7-8 and TRBJ2-2, with a weak D call TRBD1 (5 bases). There are 15 residues in the CDR3. The V gene lost 5 bases and the J gene lost 3 bases, with 13 bases spanning the gap. The germline gives CDR1 SGHVS, CDR2 FQNEAQ. The CDR3 region has the DNA TGTGCCAGCAGCAAACAGGTCGATTACACCGGGGAGCTGTTTTTT. Amino acids: CASSKQVDYTGELFF.

This clonotype was found a few times. The CDR3 DNA reads TGCGCCAGCAGCTCCGAAGGACAGGCAGCCGAAGCTTTCTTT. Amino acid sequence: CASSSEGQAAEAFF. The chain is built from TRBV5-1 and TRBJ1-1; 7 bases line up with TRBD1. The CDR3 is 14 amino acids. Germline CDR1 reads SGHRS; CDR2 reads YFSETQ. V gave up 3 bases and J gave up 8 bases; unmatched junction bases: 10. The whole variable domain, filled in from reference TRBV5-1 and TRBJ1-1, reads KAGVTQTPRYLIKTRGQQVTLSCSPISGHRSVSWYQQTPGQGLQFLFEYFSETQRNKGNFPGRFSGRQFSNSRSEMNVSTLELGDSALYLCASSSEGQAAEAFFGQGTRLTVV.